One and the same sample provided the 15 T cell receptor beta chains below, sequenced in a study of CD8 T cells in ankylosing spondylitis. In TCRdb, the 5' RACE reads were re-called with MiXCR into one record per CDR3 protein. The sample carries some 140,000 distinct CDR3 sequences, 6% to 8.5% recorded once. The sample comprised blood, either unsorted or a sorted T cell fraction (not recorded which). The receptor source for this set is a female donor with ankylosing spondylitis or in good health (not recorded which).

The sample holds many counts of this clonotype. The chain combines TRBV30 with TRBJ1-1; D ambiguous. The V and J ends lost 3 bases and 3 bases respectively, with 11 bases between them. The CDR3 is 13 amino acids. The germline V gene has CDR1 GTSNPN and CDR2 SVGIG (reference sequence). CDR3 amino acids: CAWSSNQDTEAFF. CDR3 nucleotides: TGTGCCTGGAGCTCCAACCAGGACACTGAAGCTTTCTTT.

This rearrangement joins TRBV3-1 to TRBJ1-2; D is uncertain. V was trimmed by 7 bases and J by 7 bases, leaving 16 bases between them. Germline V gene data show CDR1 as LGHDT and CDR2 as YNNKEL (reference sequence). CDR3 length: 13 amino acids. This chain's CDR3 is CASTDINRAGYTF. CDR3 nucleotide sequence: TGTGCCAGCACCGACATCAACCGGGCTGGCTACACCTTC.

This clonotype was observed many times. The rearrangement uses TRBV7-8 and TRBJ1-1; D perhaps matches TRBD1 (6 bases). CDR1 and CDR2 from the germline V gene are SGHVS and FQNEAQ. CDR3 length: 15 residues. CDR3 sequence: CLAGSTGYGFTEAFF. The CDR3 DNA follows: TGTTTGGCTGGCTCCACAGGGTATGGATTCACTGAAGCTTTCTTT.

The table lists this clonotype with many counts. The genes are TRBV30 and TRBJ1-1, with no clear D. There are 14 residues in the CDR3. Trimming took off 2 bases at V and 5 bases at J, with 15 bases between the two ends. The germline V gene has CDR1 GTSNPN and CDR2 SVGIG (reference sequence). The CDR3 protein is CAWSIGVAGTEAFF. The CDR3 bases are TGTGCCTGGAGTATCGGGGTCGCGGGGACTGAAGCTTTCTTT.

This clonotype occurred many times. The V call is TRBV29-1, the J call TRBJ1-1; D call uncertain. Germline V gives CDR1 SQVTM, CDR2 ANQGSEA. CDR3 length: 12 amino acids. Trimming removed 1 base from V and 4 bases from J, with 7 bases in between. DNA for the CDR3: TGCAGCGTTGAAGGGACGGCCACTGAAGCTTTCTTT. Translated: CSVEGTATEAFF.

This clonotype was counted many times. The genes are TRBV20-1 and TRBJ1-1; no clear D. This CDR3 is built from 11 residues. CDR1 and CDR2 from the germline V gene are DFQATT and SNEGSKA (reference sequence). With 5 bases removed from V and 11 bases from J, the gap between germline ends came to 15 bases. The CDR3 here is CSAWAGPRAFF. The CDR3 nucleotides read TGCAGTGCTTGGGCCGGGCCTCGGGCTTTCTTT.

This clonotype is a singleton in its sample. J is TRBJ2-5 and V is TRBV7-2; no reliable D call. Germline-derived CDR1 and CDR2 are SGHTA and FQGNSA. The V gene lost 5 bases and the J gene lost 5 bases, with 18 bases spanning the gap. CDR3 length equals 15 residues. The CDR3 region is CASSTLLPEVETQYF. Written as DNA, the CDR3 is TGTGCCAGCAGCACCCTACTCCCTGAGGTTGAGACCCAGTACTTC.

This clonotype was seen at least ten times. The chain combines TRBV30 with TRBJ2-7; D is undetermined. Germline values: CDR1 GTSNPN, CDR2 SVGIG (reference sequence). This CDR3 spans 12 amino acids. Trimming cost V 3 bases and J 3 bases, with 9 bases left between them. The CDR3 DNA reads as TGTGCCTGGAGGGGCCGCGACTACGAGCAGTACTTC. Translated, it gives CAWRGRDYEQYF.

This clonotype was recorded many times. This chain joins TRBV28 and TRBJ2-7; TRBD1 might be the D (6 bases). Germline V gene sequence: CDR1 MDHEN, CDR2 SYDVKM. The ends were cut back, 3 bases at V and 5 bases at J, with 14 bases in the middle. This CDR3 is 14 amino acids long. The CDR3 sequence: CASSFRDRFHEQYF. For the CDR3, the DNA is TGTGCCAGCAGTTTCCGCGACAGGTTCCACGAGCAGTACTTC.

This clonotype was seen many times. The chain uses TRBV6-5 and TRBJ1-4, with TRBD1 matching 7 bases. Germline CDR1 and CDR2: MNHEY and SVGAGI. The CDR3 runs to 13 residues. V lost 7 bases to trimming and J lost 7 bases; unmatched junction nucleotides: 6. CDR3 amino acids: CASIRGRAEKLFF. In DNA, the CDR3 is TGTGCCAGCATTAGGGGGCGCGCTGAAAAACTGTTTTTT.

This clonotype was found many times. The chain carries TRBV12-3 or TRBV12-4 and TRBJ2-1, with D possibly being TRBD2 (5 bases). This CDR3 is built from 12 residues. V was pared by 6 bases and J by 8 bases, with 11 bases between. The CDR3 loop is CASRAGNHEQFF. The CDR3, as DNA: TGTGCCAGCAGGGCCGGGAACCATGAGCAGTTCTTC.

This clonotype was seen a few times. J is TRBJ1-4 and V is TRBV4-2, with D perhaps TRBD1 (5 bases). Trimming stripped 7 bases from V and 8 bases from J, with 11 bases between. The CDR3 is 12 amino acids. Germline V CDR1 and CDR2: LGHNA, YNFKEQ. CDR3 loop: CASIGGNEKLFF. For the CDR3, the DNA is TGTGCCAGCATCGGGGGTAACGAAAAACTGTTTTTT.

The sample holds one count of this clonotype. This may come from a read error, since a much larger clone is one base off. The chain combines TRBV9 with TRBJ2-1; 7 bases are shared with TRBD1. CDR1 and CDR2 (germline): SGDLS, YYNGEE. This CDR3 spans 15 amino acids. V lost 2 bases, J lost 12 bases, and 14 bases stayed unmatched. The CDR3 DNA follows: TGTGCCAGCAGCGTCCGGGACAGAAGCTACGATGGGCAGTTCTTC. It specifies CASSVRDRSYDGQFF.

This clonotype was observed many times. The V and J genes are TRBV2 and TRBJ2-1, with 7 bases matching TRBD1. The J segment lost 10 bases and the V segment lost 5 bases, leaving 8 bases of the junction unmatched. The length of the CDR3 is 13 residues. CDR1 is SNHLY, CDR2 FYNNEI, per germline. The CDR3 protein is CASSSQGSGEQFF. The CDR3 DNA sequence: TGTGCCAGCAGTTCACAGGGGTCCGGGGAGCAGTTCTTC.

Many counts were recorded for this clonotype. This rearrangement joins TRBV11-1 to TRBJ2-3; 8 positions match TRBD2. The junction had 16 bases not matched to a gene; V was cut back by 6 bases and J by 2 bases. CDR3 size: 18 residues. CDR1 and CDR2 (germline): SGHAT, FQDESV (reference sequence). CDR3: CASSPPPRGASPTDTQYF. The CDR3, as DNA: TGTGCCAGCAGTCCTCCTCCGCGGGGGGCGTCCCCCACAGATACGCAGTATTTT.